This TCR beta chain stems from a study of blood T cells in healthy people across ages. Germline CDR1 MNHNY, CDR2 SVGAGI (reference sequence). This CDR3 is 15 amino acids long. Together with a sample-barcoded 5' primer, a J-beta primer mix was included in a second PCR lasting about 6 to 11 cycles. MiXCR was run by TCRdb on the 5' RACE reads, yielding one entry per CDR3 protein. The repertoire has 650,000 to 1,000,000 distinct CDR3 sequences, 35% to 50% of them found once; the top ten carry 15% to 20%. Concerning this clonotype: At one end the junction does not follow the germline gene, possibly because of a read error.

The J gene is TRBJ2-7, the V gene TRBV6-6; no firm D call. The sequence was collected from an older man in good health. The specimen was blood. The CDR3 DNA sequence: TGTGCCAGCAGTGACTCCAAGGCGACCCCTTACGAGCAGTACTTC. Its translation: CASSDSKATPYEQYF.